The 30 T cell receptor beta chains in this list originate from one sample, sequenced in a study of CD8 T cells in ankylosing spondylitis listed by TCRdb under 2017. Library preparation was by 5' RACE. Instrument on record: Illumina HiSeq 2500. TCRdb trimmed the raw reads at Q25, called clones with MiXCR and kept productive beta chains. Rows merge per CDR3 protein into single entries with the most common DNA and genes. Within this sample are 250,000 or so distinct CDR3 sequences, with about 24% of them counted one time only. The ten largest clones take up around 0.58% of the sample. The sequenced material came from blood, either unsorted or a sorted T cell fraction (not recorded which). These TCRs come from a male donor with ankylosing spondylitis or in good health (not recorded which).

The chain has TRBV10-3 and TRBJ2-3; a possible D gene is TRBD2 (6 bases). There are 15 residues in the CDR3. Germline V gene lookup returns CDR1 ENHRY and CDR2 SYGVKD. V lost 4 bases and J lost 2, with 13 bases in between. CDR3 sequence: CAISAGLGLTDTQYF. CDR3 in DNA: TGTGCCATCAGTGCTGGACTGGGACTCACAGATACGCAGTATTTT.

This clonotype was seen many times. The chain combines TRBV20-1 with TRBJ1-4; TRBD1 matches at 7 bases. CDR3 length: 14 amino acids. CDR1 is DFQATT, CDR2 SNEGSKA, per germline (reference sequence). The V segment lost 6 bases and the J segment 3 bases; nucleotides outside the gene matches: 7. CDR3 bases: TGCAGTGCATCGGACAGGCAGCCTAATGAAAAACTGTTTTTT. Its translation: CSASDRQPNEKLFF.

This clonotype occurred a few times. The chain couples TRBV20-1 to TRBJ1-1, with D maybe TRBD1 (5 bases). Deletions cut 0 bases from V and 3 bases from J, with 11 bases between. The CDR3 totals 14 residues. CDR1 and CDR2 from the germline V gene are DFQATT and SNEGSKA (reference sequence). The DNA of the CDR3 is TGCAGTGCTAGAGATCTCGACAGCTACACTGAAGCTTTCTTT. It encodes CSARDLDSYTEAFF.

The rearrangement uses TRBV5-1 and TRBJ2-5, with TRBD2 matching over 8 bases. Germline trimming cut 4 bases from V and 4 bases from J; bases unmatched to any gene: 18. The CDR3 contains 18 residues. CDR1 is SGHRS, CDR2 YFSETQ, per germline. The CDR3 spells CASSVEVSGTPGGETQYF. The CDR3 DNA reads TGCGCCAGCAGCGTGGAGGTTAGCGGGACACCTGGTGGAGAGACCCAGTACTTC.

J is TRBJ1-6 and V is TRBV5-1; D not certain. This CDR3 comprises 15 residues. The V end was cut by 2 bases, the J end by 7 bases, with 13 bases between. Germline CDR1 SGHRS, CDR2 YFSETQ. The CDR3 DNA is TGCGCCAGCAGCTTCACGGGGTTAGGCAATTCACCCCTCCACTTT. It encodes CASSFTGLGNSPLHF.

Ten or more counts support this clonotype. CDR3 DNA sequence: TGCAGTGCTAGTTTCGGTTCCTACGAGCAGTACTTC. It specifies CSASFGSYEQYF. V and J are TRBV20-1 and TRBJ2-7, with D unclear. The ends were cut back, 3 bases at V and 1 base at J, with 7 bases in the middle. From germline, CDR1 is DFQATT and CDR2 SNEGSKA (reference sequence). The CDR3 extends over 12 amino acids.

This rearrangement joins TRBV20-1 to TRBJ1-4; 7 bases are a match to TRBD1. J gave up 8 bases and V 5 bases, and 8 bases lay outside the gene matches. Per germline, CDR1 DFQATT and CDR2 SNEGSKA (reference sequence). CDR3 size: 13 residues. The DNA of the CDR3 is TGCAGTGCTGGGGGGACAGCAGGCGAAAAACTGTTTTTT. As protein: CSAGGTAGEKLFF.

The CDR3 protein is CASSASRLLYEQYF. CDR3 in DNA: TGTGCCAGCAGCGCATCCCGACTTTTATACGAGCAGTACTTC. V is TRBV7-8 and J is TRBJ2-7; D is ambiguous. The CDR3 covers 14 residues. Germline lookup yields CDR1 SGHVS and CDR2 FQNEAQ. The ends were cut back, 5 bases at V and 4 bases at J, with 15 bases in the middle.

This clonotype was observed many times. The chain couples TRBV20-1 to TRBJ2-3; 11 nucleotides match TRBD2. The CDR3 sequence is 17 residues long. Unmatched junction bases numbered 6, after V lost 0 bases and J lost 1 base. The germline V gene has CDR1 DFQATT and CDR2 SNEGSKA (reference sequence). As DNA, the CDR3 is TGCAGTGCTAGAGATCCTAGCGGGGGGCGGGGCACAGATACGCAGTATTTT. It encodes CSARDPSGGRGTDTQYF.

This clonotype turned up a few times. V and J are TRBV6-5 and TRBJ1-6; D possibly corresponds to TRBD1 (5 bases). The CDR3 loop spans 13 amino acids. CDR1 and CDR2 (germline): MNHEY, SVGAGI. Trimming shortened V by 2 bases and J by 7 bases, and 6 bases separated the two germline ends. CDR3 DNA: TGTGCCAGCAGTTACGCAGGGAATTCACCCCTCCACTTT. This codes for CASSYAGNSPLHF.

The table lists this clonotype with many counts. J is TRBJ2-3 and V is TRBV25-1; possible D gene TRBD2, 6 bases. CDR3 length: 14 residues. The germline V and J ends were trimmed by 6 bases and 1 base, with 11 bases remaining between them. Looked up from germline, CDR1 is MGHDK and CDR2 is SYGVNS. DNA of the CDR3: TGTGCCAGCAGGACCGGGACTGGCACAGATACGCAGTATTTT. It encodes CASRTGTGTDTQYF.

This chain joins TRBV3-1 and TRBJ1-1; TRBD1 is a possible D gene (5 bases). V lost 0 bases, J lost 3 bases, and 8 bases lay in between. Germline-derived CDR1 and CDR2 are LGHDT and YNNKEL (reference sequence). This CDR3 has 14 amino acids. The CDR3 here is CASSQEARDTEAFF. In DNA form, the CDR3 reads TGTGCCAGCAGCCAAGAGGCCAGGGACACTGAAGCTTTCTTT.

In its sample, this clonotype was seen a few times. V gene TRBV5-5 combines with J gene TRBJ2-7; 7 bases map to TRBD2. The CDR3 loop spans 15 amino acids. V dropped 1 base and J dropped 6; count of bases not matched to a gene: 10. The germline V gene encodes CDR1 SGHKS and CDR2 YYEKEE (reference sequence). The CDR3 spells CASSLKAPSGGEQYF. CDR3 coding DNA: TGTGCCAGCAGCTTGAAGGCACCTTCGGGGGGCGAGCAGTACTTC.

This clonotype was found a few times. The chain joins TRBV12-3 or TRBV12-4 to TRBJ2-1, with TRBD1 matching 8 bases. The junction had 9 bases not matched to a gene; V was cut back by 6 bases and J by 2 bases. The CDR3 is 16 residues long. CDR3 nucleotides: TGTGCCAGCAGCCGACGTGGCAGGGGGCCCTACAATGAGCAGTTCTTC. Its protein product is CASSRRGRGPYNEQFF.

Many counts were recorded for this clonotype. CDR3 protein: CASSLAEGRSYGYTF. CDR3 DNA: TGCGCCAGCAGCTTGGCCGAGGGGAGAAGCTATGGCTACACCTTC. The rearrangement joins TRBV5-1 to TRBJ1-2, with D possibly matching TRBD1 (5 bases). The germline V and J ends were trimmed by 0 bases and 4 bases, with 13 bases remaining between them. The CDR3 spans 15 residues. Germline CDR1 SGHRS, CDR2 YFSETQ.

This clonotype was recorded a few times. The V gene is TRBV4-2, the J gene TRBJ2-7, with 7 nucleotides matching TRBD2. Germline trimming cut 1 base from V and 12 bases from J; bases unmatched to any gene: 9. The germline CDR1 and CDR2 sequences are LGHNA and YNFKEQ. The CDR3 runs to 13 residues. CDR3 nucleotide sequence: TGTGCCAGCAGCCAAGGCGGTTGGGGCGGGAGGTACTTC. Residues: CASSQGGWGGRYF.

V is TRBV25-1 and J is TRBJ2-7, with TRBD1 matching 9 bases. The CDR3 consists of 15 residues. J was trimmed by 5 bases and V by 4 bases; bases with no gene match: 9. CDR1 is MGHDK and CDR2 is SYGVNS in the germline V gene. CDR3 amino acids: CASSASGQGTNEQYF. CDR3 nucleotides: TGTGCCAGCAGTGCGAGCGGACAGGGGACCAACGAGCAGTACTTC.

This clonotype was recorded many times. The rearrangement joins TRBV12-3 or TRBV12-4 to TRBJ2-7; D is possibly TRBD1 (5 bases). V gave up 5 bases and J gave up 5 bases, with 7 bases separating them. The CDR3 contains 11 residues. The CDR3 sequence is CASSQGHEQYF. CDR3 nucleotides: TGTGCCAGCAGTCAGGGCCACGAGCAGTACTTC.

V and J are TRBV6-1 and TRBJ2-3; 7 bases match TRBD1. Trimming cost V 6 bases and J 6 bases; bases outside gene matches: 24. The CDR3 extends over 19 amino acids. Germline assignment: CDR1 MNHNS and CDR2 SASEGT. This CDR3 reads CASRPRDSLLVGFGDTQYF. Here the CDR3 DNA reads TGTGCCAGCAGACCCCGGGACAGCCTGTTGGTCGGGTTTGGTGATACGCAGTATTTT.

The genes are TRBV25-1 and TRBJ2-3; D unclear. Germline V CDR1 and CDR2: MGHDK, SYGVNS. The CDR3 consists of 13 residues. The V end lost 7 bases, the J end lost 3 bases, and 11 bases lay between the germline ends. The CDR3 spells CASTPRWTDTQYF. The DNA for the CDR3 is TGTGCCAGCACCCCTCGTTGGACAGATACGCAGTATTTT.

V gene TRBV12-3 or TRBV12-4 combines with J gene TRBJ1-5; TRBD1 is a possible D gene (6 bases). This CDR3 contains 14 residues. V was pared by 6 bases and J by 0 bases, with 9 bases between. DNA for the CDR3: TGTGCCAGCAGGGACAGAAATAGCAATCAGCCCCAGCATTTT. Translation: CASRDRNSNQPQHF.

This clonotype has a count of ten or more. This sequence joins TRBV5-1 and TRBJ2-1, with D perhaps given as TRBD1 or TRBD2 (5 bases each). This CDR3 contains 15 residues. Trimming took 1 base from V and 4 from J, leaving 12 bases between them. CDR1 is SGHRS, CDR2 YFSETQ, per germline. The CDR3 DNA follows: TGCGCCAGCAGCTTGTCCGGGACCCTGTACAATGAGCAGTTCTTC. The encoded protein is CASSLSGTLYNEQFF.

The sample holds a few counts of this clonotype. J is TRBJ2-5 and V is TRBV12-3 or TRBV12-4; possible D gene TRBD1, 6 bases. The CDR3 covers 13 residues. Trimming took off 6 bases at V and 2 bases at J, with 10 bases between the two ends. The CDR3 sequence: CASRPQGQETQYF. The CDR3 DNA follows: TGTGCCAGCAGGCCACAGGGACAAGAGACCCAGTACTTC.

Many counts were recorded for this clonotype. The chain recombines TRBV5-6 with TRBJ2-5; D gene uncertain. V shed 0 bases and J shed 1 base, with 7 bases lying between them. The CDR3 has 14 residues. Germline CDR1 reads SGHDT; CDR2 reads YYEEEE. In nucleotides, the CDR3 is TGTGCCAGCAGCTTGGGACCCCCCCAAGAGACCCAGTACTTC. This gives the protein CASSLGPPQETQYF.

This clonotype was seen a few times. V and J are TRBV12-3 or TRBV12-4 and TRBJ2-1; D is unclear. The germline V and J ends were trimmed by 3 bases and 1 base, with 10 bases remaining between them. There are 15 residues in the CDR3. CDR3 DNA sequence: TGTGCCAGCAGTTTTGACGGGTTGTCCTACAATGAGCAGTTCTTC. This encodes CASSFDGLSYNEQFF.

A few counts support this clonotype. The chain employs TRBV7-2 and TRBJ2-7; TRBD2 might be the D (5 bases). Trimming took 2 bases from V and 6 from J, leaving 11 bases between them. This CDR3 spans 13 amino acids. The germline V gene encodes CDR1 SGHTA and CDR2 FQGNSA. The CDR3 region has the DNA TGTGCCAGCAGCTTACAGCCCGAGGGCGAGCAGTACTTC. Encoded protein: CASSLQPEGEQYF.

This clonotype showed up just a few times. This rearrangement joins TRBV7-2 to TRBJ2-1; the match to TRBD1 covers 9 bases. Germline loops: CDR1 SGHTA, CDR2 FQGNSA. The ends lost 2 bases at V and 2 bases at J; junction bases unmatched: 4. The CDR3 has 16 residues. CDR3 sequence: CASSLPGQGAYNEQFF. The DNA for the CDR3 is TGTGCCAGCAGCTTACCGGGACAGGGTGCCTACAATGAGCAGTTCTTC.

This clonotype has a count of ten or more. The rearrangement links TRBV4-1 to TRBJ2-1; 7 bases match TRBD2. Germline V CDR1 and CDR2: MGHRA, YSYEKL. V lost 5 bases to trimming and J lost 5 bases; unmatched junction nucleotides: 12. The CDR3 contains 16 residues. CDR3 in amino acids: CASSDSLAETNNEQFF. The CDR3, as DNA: TGCGCCAGCAGCGATTCTCTAGCGGAGACCAACAATGAGCAGTTCTTC.

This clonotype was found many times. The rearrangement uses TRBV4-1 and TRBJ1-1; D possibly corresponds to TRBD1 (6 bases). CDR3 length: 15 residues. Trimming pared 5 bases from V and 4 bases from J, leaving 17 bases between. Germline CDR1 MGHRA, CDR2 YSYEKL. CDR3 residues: CASSVQGAAGTEAFF. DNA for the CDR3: TGCGCCAGCAGCGTACAGGGTGCCGCGGGCACTGAAGCTTTCTTT.

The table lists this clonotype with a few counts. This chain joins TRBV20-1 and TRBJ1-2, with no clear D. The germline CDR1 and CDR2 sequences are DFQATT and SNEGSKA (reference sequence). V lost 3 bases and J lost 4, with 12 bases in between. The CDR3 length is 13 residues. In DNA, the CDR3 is TGCAGTGCTAGTTTGTTGGCCGCCTATGGCTACACCTTC. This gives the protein CSASLLAAYGYTF.